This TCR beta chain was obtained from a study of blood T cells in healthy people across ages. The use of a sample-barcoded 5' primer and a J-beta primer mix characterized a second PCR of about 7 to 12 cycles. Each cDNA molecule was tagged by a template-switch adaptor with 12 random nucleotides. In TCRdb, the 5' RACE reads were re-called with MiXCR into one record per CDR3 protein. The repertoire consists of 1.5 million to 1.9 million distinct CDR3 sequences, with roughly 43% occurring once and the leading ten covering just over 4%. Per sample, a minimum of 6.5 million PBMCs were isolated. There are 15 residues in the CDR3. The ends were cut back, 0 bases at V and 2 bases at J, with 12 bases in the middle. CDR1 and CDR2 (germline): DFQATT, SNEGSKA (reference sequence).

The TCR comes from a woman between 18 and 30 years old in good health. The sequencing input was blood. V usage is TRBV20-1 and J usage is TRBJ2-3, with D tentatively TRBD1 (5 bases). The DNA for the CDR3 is TGCAGTGCTAGAGACAGCAGGGCTTTCACAGATACGCAGTATTTT. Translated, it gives CSARDSRAFTDTQYF.